This entry concerns a single T cell receptor (beta chain). Its antigen is unknown. The data belong to a study of a mutant IDH1 vaccine in newly diagnosed glioma. Study-level background: The patients received vaccinations eight times, in weeks 1, 3, 5, 7, 11, 15, 19 and 23. Patients' prior therapy spanned radiotherapy, temozolomide, or both; most underwent both. Study-wide results and caveats: Seemingly, top peripheral T cell clonotype changes bore no relation to pseudoprogression.

This sample's time point: week 5, during vaccination. Every single dose of the vaccine, 300 ug of mutant IDH1 20-mer peptide, came with topical imiquimod. The method was immunoSEQ multiplex PCR; TCRdb's version includes in-frame clones alone and lacks a portion of them. The data contain roughly 50,000 clones, about 86% of them seen just once; the ten biggest clones take up around 3.4%. The CDR3 is 15 amino acids. Germline CDR1 MDHEN, CDR2 SYDVKM. The V end was cut by 11 bases, the J end by 0 bases, with 16 bases between. The chain joins TRBV28 to TRBJ1-4, with a weak D call TRBD1 (5 bases). Sequencing used PBMCs, obtained from a glioma patient whose treatment included an IDH1 peptide vaccine. The receptor was derived from a man under 40 with glioma. CDR3 residues: CAGRGADATNEKLFF. CDR3 bases: TGTGCCGGTAGAGGGGCAGACGCAACTAATGAAAAACTGTTTTTT.